This T cell receptor beta chain was sequenced for a study of human thymus T cells. Points from the study as a whole: Related research found strongly overlapping thymic repertoires in unrelated individuals.

From resections taken during corrective heart surgery, the thymus tissue was obtained. This clone has more than one count but fewer than ten. Its antigen is as yet unknown. V was cut by 2 bases and J by 4 bases, with 15 bases left in between. The V gene's germline CDR1 is MGHRA and CDR2 YSYEKL. CDR3 length equals 15 residues. Repertoires were generated with immunoSEQ multiplex PCR, while TCRdb's copy carries only in-frame clones and drops some. The table records around 70,000 clones, roughly 94% of them present only once. The chain uses TRBV4-1 and TRBJ2-7; D is perhaps TRBD2 (5 bases). The material sequenced was thymus tissue. The clonotype comes from a girl under three years old with a congenital heart defect but otherwise immunologically healthy. CDR3 sequence (DNA): TGCGCCAGCAGCCAAATCTCTCTAGCAGAGTACGAGCAGTACTTC. Translating gives CASSQISLAEYEQYF.